The clone carrying this T cell receptor (beta chain) occurred once. Original handling: Quantification of nucleated cells was approximated via reference gene primer amplification. Method: immunoSEQ multiplex PCR; TCRdb's copy keeps in-frame clones and lacks some. V and J calls and clone size are those listed in that table; D and trimming were worked out from the DNA. The sample has 150,000 to 250,000 clones; 94% are singletons. This entry belongs to a study of blood T cell repertoires in COVID-19. Germline V CDR1 and CDR2: ENHRY, SYGVKD. V was clipped by 1 base and J by 6 bases, with 13 bases between them. The CDR3 consists of 15 residues.

Sequencing was carried out using peripheral blood. This clonotype was sampled from a man younger than 45 with COVID-19, enrolled during active disease. This chain uses TRBV10-3 with TRBJ1-5, with D tentatively TRBD1 (6 bases). The CDR3 sequence: CAISELGGAAQPQHF. The DNA for the CDR3 is TGTGCCATCAGTGAGTTAGGGGGGGCGGCTCAGCCCCAGCATTTT.